These 7 T cell receptor beta chains originate from one sample sequenced in a study of technical replicates of blood from four donors. The repertoire was sequenced with immunoSEQ multiplex PCR; TCRdb's copy has only in-frame clones and lacks some. Of 25,000 to 40,000 clones listed, just over 90% are singletons. Sequenced: PBMCs. These receptors came from a human donor in good health. Some clones in this sample may be carry-over from other donors' samples.

This clone showed up just a few times. This chain joins TRBV5-4 and TRBJ1-2; D unclear. Germline CDR1 SGHNT, CDR2 YYREEE (reference sequence). With 4 bases removed from V and 2 bases from J, the gap between germline ends came to 9 bases. There are 13 residues in the CDR3. Written as DNA, the CDR3 is TGTGCCAGCAGCGAGAACAGAAACTATGGCTACACCTTC. It specifies CASSENRNYGYTF.

The chain uses TRBV4-3 and TRBJ2-3, with D perhaps matching TRBD1 (5 bases). Germline V gene data show CDR1 as LGHNA and CDR2 as YSLEER. With 0 bases removed from V and 4 bases from J, the gap between germline ends came to 8 bases. The CDR3 runs 14 residues. In DNA, the CDR3 is TGCGCCAGCAGCCAAGATGGGGCGGCAGATACGCAGTATTTT. This translates into CASSQDGAADTQYF.

The V gene is TRBV29-1, the J gene TRBJ1-2; the D gene is possibly TRBD1 (6 bases). The CDR3 has 15 residues. V lost 3 bases and J 4 bases, leaving 18 bases between the germline ends. CDR1 SQVTM and CDR2 ANQGSEA come from the germline V gene. The CDR3 reads CSVEGQRSRAYGYTF. The DNA of the CDR3 is TGCAGCGTTGAGGGACAACGTTCCAGGGCCTATGGCTACACCTTC.

This clone has a handful of counts. The chain carries TRBV2 and TRBJ1-6, with TRBD1 as a possible D gene (6 bases). This CDR3 has 15 residues. Germline assignment: CDR1 SNHLY and CDR2 FYNNEI. The V end lost 1 base, the J end lost 8 bases, and 12 bases lay between the germline ends. The CDR3 coding sequence is TGTGCCAGCAGTGAAGGGGGGCCTCTTGATTCACCCCTCCACTTT. Translation gives CASSEGGPLDSPLHF.

The rearrangement joins TRBV6-4 to TRBJ2-6; D call uncertain. Trimming stripped 4 bases from V and 0 bases from J, with 4 bases between. The CDR3 sequence is 14 residues long. Germline CDR1 and CDR2: MRHNA and SNTAGT. CDR3 loop: CASSARSGANVLTF. CDR3 in DNA: TGTGCCAGCAGTGCTCGCTCTGGGGCCAACGTCCTGACTTTC.

This chain links TRBV6-6 with TRBJ2-1; TRBD2 agrees at 9 bases. With 6 bases clipped from V and 9 bases from J, the junction kept 15 bases outside the gene matches. This CDR3 spans 16 amino acids. Per the germline V gene, CDR1 is MNHNY and CDR2 is SVGAGI (reference sequence). The CDR3 bases are TGTGCCAGCAGCCATGGCGGCGGGGGGGCCGTTCTTGAGCAGTTCTTC. It specifies CASSHGGGGAVLEQFF.

The chain uses TRBV6-1 and TRBJ1-5, with 7 bases identical to TRBD1. Unmatched junction bases numbered 10, after V lost 10 bases and J lost 7 bases. The germline V gene encodes CDR1 MNHNS and CDR2 SASEGT. This CDR3 spans 13 amino acids. CDR3 DNA sequence: TGTGCCACCGGTGAAAGACAGGGACAGCCCCAGCATTTT. It is translated as CATGERQGQPQHF.